The sequence of this TCR beta chain was determined in a study of shared clonotypes between healthy human individuals (dated by TCRdb to about 2020). With regard to the full study: The cohort comprised a couple of women and a few men aged 18 to 49 years. For each donor, CD4 naive and CD4 memory were each given three plates, CD8 naive was given two plates, and CD8 memory was given one plate. To estimate repertoire size and how much clonotype sharing occurs between individuals, the study deeply sequenced the blood TCR repertoires of roughly 5 healthy adults. Different laboratories and diverse techniques were used to prepare libraries and sequence TCR repertoires, to increase sequencing depth and limit assay-specific biases. Leukapheresis yielded between about 0.9 and 8.9 billion PBMCs per donor. Overall study outcomes, separate from this receptor: Estimated clonotype richness was generally larger for naive than for memory subsets. Because the study included only a small number of donors, the genetic and exposure-history diversity represented was limited. Even with the large sequencing depth, rarefaction of the sorted-subset datasets indicated that sequencing was incomplete. Based on pairwise subsampling, the degree of clonotype sharing among donors was expected to be affected by sequencing depth. Sampling was limited to blood, and TCR repertoires in tissue likely differ from TCR repertoires in blood. Clonotypes shared by all four sorted-subset donors showed higher generation probabilities than non-shared clonotypes. Across several donors, 5% to 6% of naive CD4, roughly 3.5% of naive CD8, 2% to 2.5% of memory CD4, and roughly 0.41% of memory CD8 clonotypes were shared.

As concerns this clone: Its binding antigen is unknown. One base away there is no much larger clone; base qualities are not given.

Sequences MNHNY (CDR1) and SVGAGI (CDR2) are obtained from the germline V gene (reference sequence). Measured from the cysteine to the phenylalanine, the CDR3 is 14 residues long. CDR3 DNA is the only sequence kept; it has 42 bases, read in frame from the first base. V is pared back by 8 bases and J by 0 bases, with 13 bases lying between the germline termini. Donors were healthy HIV-negative adults with no recently reported acute infections or vaccinations. Every donor was a Caucasian adult living in Nashville, Tennessee, USA. CD8 memory samples consisted of magnetically selected CD45RO+ cells combined with CCR7-negative CD45RA+ effector memory (TemRA) cells. Blood was collected by leukapheresis, and PBMCs were isolated by Ficoll-Histopaque density gradient centrifugation and then cryopreserved in liquid nitrogen vapor phase. Analytical flow cytometry was used to check the purity and quantity of every magnetically sorted T cell population. Genomic DNA was isolated from every sorted fraction and measured by UV absorbance on a Nanodrop 2000c.

Using the deep immunoSEQ assay, TCR CDR3 regions were amplified from genomic DNA by multiplex PCR. Genomic DNA extracted from each cell subset was distributed evenly over all wells of several immunoSEQ 96-well plates, and each plate served as one replicate. For sorted subsets, each replicate PCR was loaded with 200 to 250 ng genomic DNA, equivalent to approximately 27,000 T cell genomes. Purified libraries were quantified with a Qubit 3.0 fluorometer, sized on a Bioanalyzer 2100, and re-quantified with the KAPA Library Quantification kit. A separate single-read 150-cycle Illumina NextSeq 550 flow cell was used to sequence each immunoSEQ 96-well plate. The authors' analysis ran thus. The immunoSEQ output contained only junctional sequences without quality scores, so filtering could not match that applied to full-length reads. Sequences were annotated with PyIR, a Python wrapper for IgBLAST v1.9, and V/J genes and CDR3 were assigned using IMGT germline references. Reads with weak V/J assignments (E-value above 1e-6), missing CDR3, stop codons, out-of-frame junctions, or ambiguous translated residues were removed. A V3J clonotype was defined by an identical inferred V gene, J gene, and CDR3 amino acid sequence. Percentage overlap between repertoires was calculated by dividing the number of shared unique clonotypes by the size of the smaller repertoire. Richness of each repertoire was evaluated using RTK rarefaction, the Chao1 estimator, and Recon v2.1 estimates of unobserved clonotypes. Generation probabilities were computed with OLGA for all TCRbeta clonotypes obtained by the gDNA method from several donors. Imported from immuneACCESS, the table was reduced by TCRdb to in-frame sequences with V and J called. These copies leave out some clones; in studies compared against another copy, an unresolved V gene accounts for under half, and the cause of the remainder is not known. The DNA was the basis for D and trimming; V, J and clone size are from that table. This sample is represented by approximately 97,000 clones; under 70% of them were singletons. Around 41% of the sample comes from the top ten.

This sequence uses TRBV6-6 and TRBJ1-1; a tentative D match to TRBD1 spans 5 bases. Sequenced: memory CD8+ T cells sorted from blood. The intended sense of this specimen's cell subset or site label: CD45RO+ cells pooled with CCR7-negative TemRA cells. The clonotype originates from a man aged 30-40 years in good health. In nucleotide form, the sequence is TGTGCCAGCCACGGGGCCCTAATGAACACTGAAGCTTTCTTT. This yields the protein CASHGALMNTEAFF.